Presented here are 21 T cell receptor beta chains from one specimen sequenced in a study of T cells in Graves' hyperthyroidism and ophthalmopathy. TCR beta CDR3 region amplification was performed from RNA transcripts. A set of HTBI primers served as the primers for a first-round RT-PCR of the TCR CDR3. One entry per CDR3 protein, called by TCRdb with MiXCR from the multiplex PCR reads. Of some 580,000 distinct CDR3 sequences listed, roughly 16% were seen once; the top ten hold around 3.3%. Sequencing was performed on blood. All receptors come from a woman between 40 and 55 years old with Graves' ophthalmopathy.

This clonotype was seen repeatedly, ten times or more. The chain recombines TRBV24-1 with TRBJ2-1; a possible D gene is TRBD2 (5 bases). The CDR3 runs to 12 residues. V was clipped by 8 bases and J by 6 bases, with 10 bases between them. Germline V gene lookup returns CDR1 KGHDR and CDR2 SFDVKD. The CDR3, as DNA: TGTGCCACCATGGACTGGCTCAATGAGCAGTTCTTC. Its translation is CATMDWLNEQFF.

This clonotype was observed at least ten times. The V gene is TRBV5-1, the J gene TRBJ1-2; 10 bases match TRBD1. The length of the CDR3 is 14 residues. Germline lookup yields CDR1 SGHRS and CDR2 YFSETQ. V gave up 4 bases and J gave up 4 bases; unmatched junction bases: 4. CDR3 protein: CASSTGQGGYGYTF. CDR3 nucleotide sequence: TGCGCCAGCAGCACCGGACAGGGGGGCTATGGCTACACCTTC.

This clonotype was seen a few times. V gene TRBV2 combines with J gene TRBJ2-3; TRBD2 is a possible D gene (5 bases). The V gene lost 4 bases and the J gene lost 0 bases, with 8 bases spanning the gap. CDR3 size: 14 residues. The germline gives CDR1 SNHLY, CDR2 FYNNEI. The CDR3 nucleotides read TGTGCCAGCAGTGTCCAGCGGAGCACAGATACGCAGTATTTT. This encodes CASSVQRSTDTQYF. Variable domain in full (rest from reference TRBV2 and TRBJ2-3): EPEVTQTPSHQVTQMGQEVILRCVPISNHLYFYWYRQILGQKVEFLVSFYNNEISEKSEIFDDQFSVERPDGSNFTLKIRSTKLEDSAMYFCASSVQRSTDTQYFGPGTRLTVL.

The rearrangement links TRBV12-3 or TRBV12-4 to TRBJ2-2, with 10 bases fitting TRBD2. CDR3 length: 15 residues. J was trimmed by 7 bases and V by 5 bases; bases with no gene match: 7. The CDR3 DNA sequence: TGTGCCAGCAGTATGCTAGCGGGGGTAAACGGGGAGCTGTTTTTT. Protein sequence: CASSMLAGVNGELFF.

The chain recombines TRBV10-1 with TRBJ2-3, with D perhaps assigned TRBD1 or TRBD2 (5 bases each). V lost 3 bases to trimming and J lost 8 bases, with 12 bases between them. CDR1 and CDR2 from the germline V gene are WNHNN and SYGVQD (reference sequence). The CDR3 extends over 13 amino acids. CDR3: CASSDREQGTQYF. Written as DNA, the CDR3 is TGCGCCAGCAGTGACAGGGAGCAGGGTACGCAGTATTTT.

The V gene is TRBV11-2, the J gene TRBJ2-3; the D gene is possibly TRBD1 (7 bases). V dropped 2 bases and J dropped 3 bases, with 21 bases sitting between them. CDR1 is SGHAT and CDR2 is FQNNGV in the germline V gene. The CDR3 runs 18 residues. The CDR3 loop reads CASSLRGSLTGRTDTQYF. As DNA, the CDR3 is TGTGCCAGCAGCTTACGTGGATCCCTGACAGGGAGGACAGATACGCAGTATTTT.

This clonotype has at least ten counts. J is TRBJ2-3 and V is TRBV20-1; D is perhaps TRBD2 (6 bases). V shed 2 bases and J shed 4 bases, with 16 bases lying between them. This CDR3 contains 15 residues. CDR1 and CDR2 (germline): DFQATT, SNEGSKA (reference sequence). CDR3 bases: TGCAGTGCTAGACGATGGCGGGATAATGCAGATACGCAGTATTTT. This codes for CSARRWRDNADTQYF.

This clonotype was observed a handful of times. V gene TRBV29-1 combines with J gene TRBJ2-7, with a weak D call TRBD1 (8 bases). The CDR3 extends over 14 amino acids. Per germline, CDR1 SQVTM and CDR2 ANQGSEA. V was shortened by 5 bases and J by 2 bases, with 16 bases between the two germline ends. The CDR3 bases are TGCAGCGTTACAGGGGGGGAAGATACCTACGAGCAGTACTTC. This codes for CSVTGGEDTYEQYF.

J is TRBJ1-1 and V is TRBV6-2 or TRBV6-3; TRBD1 matches at 12 bases. J lost 9 bases, V lost 7 bases, and 6 bases had no gene match. Germline V gene sequence: CDR1 MNHEY, CDR2 SVGEGT. The CDR3 is made up of 13 amino acids. The CDR3 here is CASKPGQGAKAFF. CDR3 nucleotide sequence: TGTGCCAGCAAACCGGGACAGGGGGCGAAAGCTTTCTTT.

This clonotype was counted at least ten times. The rearrangement links TRBV30 to TRBJ1-2; D is possibly TRBD1 (5 bases). V lost 2 bases, J lost 5 bases, and 12 bases lay in between. CDR1 is GTSNPN, CDR2 SVGIG, per germline (reference sequence). The CDR3 is 13 residues long. The CDR3 DNA sequence: TGTGCCTGGAGTCCCCCAGGGCGGTATGGCTACACCTTC. Its translation is CAWSPPGRYGYTF.

There are a few counts of this clonotype. The V gene is TRBV6-1, the J gene TRBJ2-3; D is ambiguous. CDR1 MNHNS and CDR2 SASEGT come from the germline V gene. Trimming left V 11 bases short and J 0 bases short, with 18 bases between. The CDR3 extends over 15 amino acids. DNA of the CDR3: TGTGCCGCGAAAAAGCCCGGCCTCAGCACAGATACGCAGTATTTT. Residues: CAAKKPGLSTDTQYF.

Ten or more counts support this clonotype. V gene TRBV20-1 combines with J gene TRBJ2-3, with D perhaps matching TRBD2 (6 bases). The CDR3 totals 13 residues. The germline V and J ends were trimmed by 3 bases and 8 bases, with 15 bases remaining between them. From germline, CDR1 is DFQATT and CDR2 SNEGSKA (reference sequence). CDR3 nucleotides: TGCAGTGCTAGTTCCGGGGGTGAGGGTACGCAGTATTTT. It specifies CSASSGGEGTQYF.

This clonotype was counted at least ten times. The chain links TRBV2 to TRBJ2-1; 15 bases align to TRBD2. This CDR3 comprises 15 residues. Germline V gene lookup returns CDR1 SNHLY and CDR2 FYNNEI. Trimming at V came to 7 bases and at J to 8 bases, leaving 6 bases not matched to a gene. The CDR3 sequence is CASTRTSGGADEQFF. The CDR3 nucleotides are TGTGCCAGCACCCGGACTAGCGGGGGGGCAGATGAGCAGTTCTTC. The full variable domain, its missing parts supplied by reference TRBV2 and TRBJ2-1, is EPEVTQTPSHQVTQMGQEVILRCVPISNHLYFYWYRQILGQKVEFLVSFYNNEISEKSEIFDDQFSVERPDGSNFTLKIRSTKLEDSAMYFCASTRTSGGADEQFFGPGTRLTVL.

The chain is built from TRBV29-1 and TRBJ2-3; perhaps TRBD1 as D (6 bases). The ends were cut back, 0 bases at V and 4 bases at J, with 11 bases in the middle. The CDR3 sequence is 14 residues long. Per germline, CDR1 SQVTM and CDR2 ANQGSEA. The CDR3 region has the DNA TGCAGCGTTGAAGAGATGCAGGGGCCAGATACGCAGTATTTT. Amino acids: CSVEEMQGPDTQYF.

This clonotype has more than one count but fewer than ten. The rearrangement joins TRBV6-1 to TRBJ2-1; the D gene is possibly TRBD1 (6 bases). CDR3 length: 13 amino acids. The germline V gene encodes CDR1 MNHNS and CDR2 SASEGT. Trimming cost V 10 bases and J 1 base, with 11 bases left between them. DNA of the CDR3: TGTGCCATCAAACAGGGTTCCTACAATGAGCAGTTCTTC. It encodes CAIKQGSYNEQFF.

In its sample, this clonotype was seen a few times. The chain employs TRBV5-1 and TRBJ1-5; 9 bases match TRBD1. Germline V gene data show CDR1 as SGHRS and CDR2 as YFSETQ. V was pared by 2 bases and J by 6 bases, with 6 bases of the junction left unmatched. The CDR3 runs 15 residues. The CDR3 here is CASSFTGGEGQPQHF. DNA for the CDR3: TGCGCCAGCAGCTTTACAGGGGGCGAGGGTCAGCCCCAGCATTTT.

A remark on this clonotype: The junction shows a germline mismatch at one end, possibly a read error. The V call is TRBV24-1, the J call TRBJ2-1; TRBD2 might be the D (6 bases). The germline CDR1 and CDR2 sequences are KGHDR and SFDVKD. This CDR3 has 14 amino acids. CDR3 region: CATSDLTSRDEQSF. CDR3 bases: TGTGCCACCAGTGATTTAACTAGCAGGGATGAGCAGTCCTTC.

Of note for this clonotype: Just one base apart from a much larger clone, this may be a read error. The chain couples TRBV29-1 to TRBJ2-1; D is possibly TRBD1 (6 bases). This CDR3 is built from 13 residues. In germline, CDR1 is SQVTM, CDR2 ANQGSEA. DNA for the CDR3: TGCGGCGGACAGAAAAGCTCCTACAATGAGCAGTTCTTC. Encoded protein: CGGQKSSYNEQFF.

At least ten counts were recorded for this clonotype. The chain has TRBV28 and TRBJ2-7; D is undetermined. CDR3 length equals 15 residues. Trimming pared 3 bases from V and 5 bases from J, leaving 17 bases between. Germline lookup yields CDR1 MDHEN and CDR2 SYDVKM. The CDR3 protein is CASSLVGAARDEQYF. The CDR3 DNA follows: TGTGCCAGCAGTTTGGTAGGAGCTGCTAGGGACGAGCAGTACTTC.

The gene calls are TRBV12-3 or TRBV12-4 and TRBJ2-5, with D unclear. V was pared by 3 bases and J by 5 bases, with 10 bases between. The CDR3 has 13 amino acids. As DNA, the CDR3 is TGTGCCAGCAGTTTCGAAGGTCTCGAGACCCAGTACTTC. Translating it yields CASSFEGLETQYF.

This clonotype was seen ten or more times. The chain links TRBV10-2 to TRBJ2-4, with D hard to call. The V end lost 1 base, the J end lost 0 bases, and 4 bases lay between the germline ends. The CDR3 contains 14 residues. CDR1 is WSHSY, CDR2 SAAADI, per germline. CDR3 DNA: TGCGCCAGCAGTGAGTTGGCAGCCAAAAACATTCAGTACTTC. This translates into CASSELAAKNIQYF.